This T cell receptor beta chain stems from a study of blood T cell repertoires in COVID-19. Study details: From the United States, Italy and Spain came samples of acute and convalescent COVID-19. Sample material is recorded as cDNA or gDNA derived from T cells, B-cell-depleted T cells, or PBMCs.

The sample holds a few counts of this clone. The CDR3 is 18 residues long. In germline, CDR1 is KGHDR, CDR2 SFDVKD. V lost 3 bases, J lost 0 bases, and 19 bases lay in between. Per the original methods: Estimation of nucleated cell counts was performed using reference gene primer amplification. Assay used: immunoSEQ multiplex PCR; TCRdb lists only in-frame clones, some missing. The V and J calls and clone size were taken over from that table, and D and trimming were inferred from the DNA. Altogether 90,000 or so clones are present, 81% being singletons, with the ten largest covering around 25%. The receptor was derived from a man at least 80 years old with active or convalescent COVID-19. Material: peripheral blood. The rearrangement uses TRBV24-1 and TRBJ1-2, with a tentative D call TRBD1 (6 bases). CDR3 sequence reads: CATSDTPGQGASNYGYTF. For the CDR3, the DNA is TGTGCCACCAGTGATACACCGGGACAAGGGGCGTCTAACTATGGCTACACCTTC.